The clone carrying this TCR beta chain came up a few times. The antigen is unknown. This entry comes from a study of shared clonotypes between healthy human individuals. Broader study findings: For naive CD4 cells, 5% to 6.5% of clonotypes were shared across a handful of donors.

Clones were sequenced by immunoSEQ multiplex PCR, and TCRdb holds only the in-frame ones, with some missing. The data show roughly 520,000 clones, 95% to 97% seen once. Participating donors were healthy, HIV-negative adults free of recent acute infections or vaccinations. The donors were all Caucasian adults (living in Nashville, Tennessee). Germline V lookup: CDR1 ENHRY, CDR2 SYGVKD. The ends were cut back, 11 bases at V and 3 bases at J, with 8 bases in the middle. The CDR3 has 10 amino acids. V and J are TRBV10-3 and TRBJ2-7, with D unresolved. Sequenced sample: naive CD4+ T cells sorted from blood. Subset of the sample: CD45RA+ positively selected. The clonotype was recovered from a woman aged 25 to 39 in good health. CDR3: CAAGDYEQYF. The CDR3 nucleotides are TGTGCCGCCGGCGACTACGAGCAGTACTTC.